This TCR beta chain was found in a study of blood T cell repertoires in COVID-19. Study background: Whether acute or convalescent, the COVID-19 samples came from the United States, Italy and Spain. T cells, B-cell-depleted T cells, or PBMCs provided the cDNA or gDNA that served as material.

Trimming shortened V by 4 bases and J by 4 bases, and 10 bases separated the two germline ends. Germline CDR1 reads ENHRY; CDR2 reads SYGVKD. This CDR3 contains 13 residues. How the authors handled the data: Amplified reference gene primers provided the basis for estimating nucleated cell counts. Produced via immunoSEQ multiplex PCR; TCRdb's table is partial and in-frame only. V, J and clone size were drawn from that table, and D and trimming were deduced from the DNA. Of some 180,000 clones in the sample, 78% are singletons; the top ten hold roughly 2.8%. Sequencing was performed on peripheral blood. This chain joins TRBV10-3 and TRBJ2-5; D might be TRBD2 (6 bases). The sequence was obtained from a woman aged 80 or over with active or convalescent COVID-19. The CDR3: CAISAGGRETQYF. For the CDR3, the DNA is TGTGCCATCAGTGCCGGGGGACGAGAGACCCAGTACTTC.